This T cell receptor beta chain was recovered during a study of STAT5B mutations in CD4+ large granular lymphocyte leukemia. TCRdb keeps only in-frame clones here, not all; method: immunoSEQ multiplex PCR. The data contain 25,000 to 35,000 clones, roughly 72% of them singletons. Concerning this clone: Its antigen is undetermined.

V gave up 0 bases and J gave up 6 bases, with 12 bases separating them. This CDR3 is built from 15 residues. Germline V gene data show CDR1 as SGHAT and CDR2 as FQNNGV. Study conclusions and caveats: Top patient clones used TRBV06 genes more often: 8/27 versus 2/35 in controls.

Sequencing used CD4+ T cells from blood buffy coats. The chain is built from TRBV11-2 and TRBJ2-1; a possible D gene is TRBD1 (5 bases). The sequence came from a human donor in good health. The CDR3 DNA sequence: TGTGCCAGCAGCTTAGATAGGGGTGAATCCAATGAGCAGTTCTTC. It is translated as CASSLDRGESNEQFF.